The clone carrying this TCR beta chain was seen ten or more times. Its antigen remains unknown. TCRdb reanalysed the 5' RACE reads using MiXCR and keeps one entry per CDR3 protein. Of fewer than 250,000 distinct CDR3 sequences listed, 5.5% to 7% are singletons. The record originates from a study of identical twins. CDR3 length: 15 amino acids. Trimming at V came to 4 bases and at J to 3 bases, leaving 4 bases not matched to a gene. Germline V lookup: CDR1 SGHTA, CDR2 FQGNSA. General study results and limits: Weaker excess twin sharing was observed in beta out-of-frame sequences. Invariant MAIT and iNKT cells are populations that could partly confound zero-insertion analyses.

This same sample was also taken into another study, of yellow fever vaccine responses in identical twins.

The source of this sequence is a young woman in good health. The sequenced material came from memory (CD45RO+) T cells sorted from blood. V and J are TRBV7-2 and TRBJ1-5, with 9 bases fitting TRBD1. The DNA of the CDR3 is TGTGCCAGCAGCTGGGGGACAGGGCCCAATCAGCCCCAGCATTTT. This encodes CASSWGTGPNQPQHF. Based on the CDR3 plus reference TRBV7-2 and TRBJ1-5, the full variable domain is GAGVSQSPSNKVTEKGKDVELRCDPISGHTALYWYRQSLGQGLEFLIYFQGNSAPDKSGLPSDRFSAERTGGSVSTLTIQRTQQEDSAVYLCASSWGTGPNQPQHFGDGTRLSIL.